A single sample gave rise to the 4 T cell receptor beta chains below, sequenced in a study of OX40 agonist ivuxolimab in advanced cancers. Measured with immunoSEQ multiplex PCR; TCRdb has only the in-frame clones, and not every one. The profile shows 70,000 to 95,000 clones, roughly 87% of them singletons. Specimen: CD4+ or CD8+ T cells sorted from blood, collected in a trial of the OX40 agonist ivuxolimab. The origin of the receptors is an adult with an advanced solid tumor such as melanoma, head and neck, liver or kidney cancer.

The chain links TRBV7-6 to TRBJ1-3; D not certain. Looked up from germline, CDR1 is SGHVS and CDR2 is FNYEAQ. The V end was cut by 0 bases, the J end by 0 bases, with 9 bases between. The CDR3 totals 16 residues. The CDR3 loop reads CASSLARVDSGNTIYF. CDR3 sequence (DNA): TGTGCCAGCAGCTTAGCTCGGGTTGACTCTGGAAACACCATATATTTT. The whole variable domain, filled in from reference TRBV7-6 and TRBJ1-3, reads GAGVSQSPRYKVTKRGQDVALRCDPISGHVSLYWYRQALGQGPEFLTYFNYEAQQDKSGLPNDRFSAERPEGSISTLTIQRTEQRDSAMYRCASSLARVDSGNTIYFGEGSWLTVV.

The CDR3 loop is CASSHTGLRETQYF. The CDR3 DNA follows: TGTGCCAGCAGCCATACCGGGCTCCGAGAGACCCAGTACTTC. The chain is built from TRBV27 and TRBJ2-5, with D hard to call. V was clipped by 6 bases and J by 4 bases, with 15 bases between them. The CDR3 sequence is 14 residues long. The germline V gene encodes CDR1 MNHEY and CDR2 SMNVEV (reference sequence).

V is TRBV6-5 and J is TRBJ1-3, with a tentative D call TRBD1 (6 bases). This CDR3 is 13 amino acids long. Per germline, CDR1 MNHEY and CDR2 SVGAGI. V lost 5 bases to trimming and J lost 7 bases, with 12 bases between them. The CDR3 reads CASSIQGGNTIYF. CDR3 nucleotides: TGTGCCAGCAGTATACAGGGAGGGAACACCATATATTTT.

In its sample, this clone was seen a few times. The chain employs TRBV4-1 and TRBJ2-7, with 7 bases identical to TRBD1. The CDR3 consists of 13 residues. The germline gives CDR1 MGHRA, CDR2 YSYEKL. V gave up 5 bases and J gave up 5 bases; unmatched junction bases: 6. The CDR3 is CASSRQGRDEQYF. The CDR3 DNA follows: TGCGCCAGCAGCAGACAGGGTCGGGACGAGCAGTACTTC.